The 21 T cell receptor beta chains below come from one sample, sequenced in a study of cytomegalovirus exposure and HLA in healthy donors. The PCR ran on 60 Vbeta and 13 Jbeta primers. Produced via immunoSEQ multiplex PCR; TCRdb's table is partial and in-frame only. The table shows about 180,000 clones, with about four fifths occurring only once. Sequences were obtained from PBMCs. These receptors all come from a young woman in good health and CMV-seropositive.

This clone was detected a few times. The chain uses TRBV6-5 and TRBJ1-5, with D possibly matching TRBD1 (6 bases). V was shortened by 7 bases and J by 11 bases, with 24 bases between the two germline ends. This CDR3 region has 15 residues. The germline gives CDR1 MNHEY, CDR2 SVGAGI. DNA for the CDR3: TGTGCCAGCACAAATGGACAGTTATCACCAGCGGCCCAGCATTTT. This sequence encodes CASTNGQLSPAAQHF.

The rearrangement links TRBV9 to TRBJ1-2; D is uncertain. CDR1 is SGDLS, CDR2 YYNGEE, per germline. The length of the CDR3 is 14 residues. Trimming stripped 1 base from V and 3 bases from J, with 10 bases between. The chain's CDR3 is CASSVKPLDYGYTF. Here the CDR3 DNA reads TGTGCCAGCAGCGTAAAGCCGTTAGACTATGGCTACACCTTC.

The V gene is TRBV6-5, the J gene TRBJ2-7; D possibly corresponds to TRBD2 (6 bases). This CDR3 region has 15 residues. Per germline, CDR1 MNHEY and CDR2 SVGAGI. V lost 3 bases and J 6 bases, leaving 18 bases between the germline ends. The CDR3, as DNA: TGTGCCAGCAGTTATTGGACTCTCGGACTACGCGAGCAGTACTTC. Its protein is CASSYWTLGLREQYF.

The chain has TRBV15 and TRBJ2-7, with 8 bases fitting TRBD1. Germline assignment: CDR1 LNHNV and CDR2 YYDKDF (reference sequence). The ends lost 3 bases at V and 3 bases at J; junction bases unmatched: 4. The CDR3 runs 14 residues. This chain's CDR3 is CATSRDRASYEQYF. For the CDR3, the DNA is TGTGCCACCAGCAGGGACAGGGCGAGCTACGAGCAGTACTTC.

V is TRBV19 and J is TRBJ1-1; perhaps TRBD1 as D (6 bases). Trimming took 7 bases from V and 4 from J, leaving 19 bases between them. Germline V lookup: CDR1 LNHDA, CDR2 SQIVND (reference sequence). The CDR3 runs 15 residues. The CDR3 reads CASNREQGYPTEAFF. CDR3 in DNA: TGTGCCAGTAATAGGGAACAGGGCTATCCCACTGAAGCTTTCTTT.

The rearrangement joins TRBV4-2 to TRBJ2-3; 7 bases map to TRBD2. Trimming cost V 3 bases and J 2 bases; bases outside gene matches: 11. This CDR3 contains 17 residues. CDR1 is LGHNA, CDR2 YNFKEQ, per germline. The CDR3 region is CASSQELLAPLTDTQYF. In DNA form, the CDR3 reads TGTGCCAGCAGCCAGGAATTACTAGCGCCCCTCACAGATACGCAGTATTTT.

This clone is a singleton in its sample. The J gene is TRBJ1-2, the V gene TRBV18; weak D call: TRBD1 (6 bases). V lost 2 bases, J lost 4 bases, and 20 bases lay in between. The CDR3 contains 17 residues. Germline loops: CDR1 KGHSH, CDR2 LQKENI. The CDR3 region is CASSPDLGGGSVYGYTF. The CDR3 DNA sequence: TGTGCCAGCTCACCAGACTTGGGGGGGGGCAGCGTCTATGGCTACACCTTC.

This rearrangement joins TRBV28 to TRBJ1-5; TRBD1 is a possible D gene (5 bases). This CDR3 is built from 17 residues. Germline V CDR1 and CDR2: MDHEN, SYDVKM. The germline V and J ends were trimmed by 2 bases and 1 base, with 15 bases remaining between them. CDR3 sequence (DNA): TGTGCCAGCAGTTTAGAATGGGGGGGGGAGAGCAATCAGCCCCAGCATTTT. It is translated as CASSLEWGGESNQPQHF.

The CDR3, as DNA: TGTGCCTGGAGTGTGCTACAGACGAATGGCTACACCTTC. Translating it yields CAWSVLQTNGYTF. V usage is TRBV30 and J usage is TRBJ1-2; no reliable D call. Germline lookup yields CDR1 GTSNPN and CDR2 SVGIG (reference sequence). CDR3 size: 13 residues. V shed 0 bases and J shed 6 bases, with 11 bases lying between them.

The chain carries TRBV9 and TRBJ1-1; 10 bases agree with TRBD1. Germline V gene lookup returns CDR1 SGDLS and CDR2 YYNGEE. J lost 2 bases, V lost 0 bases, and 10 bases had no gene match. The length of the CDR3 is 18 residues. This chain's CDR3 is CASSVVFRQGAGNTEAFF. The CDR3 DNA is TGTGCCAGCAGCGTAGTATTCCGACAGGGGGCGGGCAACACTGAAGCTTTCTTT.

Only one count was recorded for this clone. The rearrangement joins TRBV4-1 to TRBJ1-5, with a tentative D call TRBD1 (5 bases). CDR1 is MGHRA, CDR2 YSYEKL, per germline. This CDR3 is built from 16 residues. The ends were cut back, 0 bases at V and 3 bases at J, with 12 bases in the middle. The CDR3, as DNA: TGCGCCAGCAGCCAAGATTCGTGGGGCTCCAATCAGCCCCAGCATTTT. This gives the protein CASSQDSWGSNQPQHF.

V gene TRBV7-9 combines with J gene TRBJ1-2, with D hard to call. The CDR3 totals 15 residues. The germline CDR1 and CDR2 sequences are SEHNR and FQNEAQ (reference sequence). Trimming left V 5 bases short and J 4 bases short, with 17 bases between. CDR3 bases: TGTGCCAGCAGCCCTGAACGCGGCAGCTCCTATGGCTACACCTTC. Translation gives CASSPERGSSYGYTF.

The V call is TRBV9, the J call TRBJ2-5; tentative D call: TRBD2 (6 bases). V was pared by 3 bases and J by 5 bases, with 26 bases between. Germline CDR1 and CDR2: SGDLS and YYNGEE. This CDR3 is built from 18 residues. The CDR3 sequence is CASSGPSGTEGLWETQYF. The CDR3 region has the DNA TGTGCCAGCAGCGGTCCCTCCGGGACGGAGGGACTCTGGGAGACCCAGTACTTC.

The chain carries TRBV11-2 and TRBJ2-5, with D tentatively TRBD1 (6 bases). Per germline, CDR1 SGHAT and CDR2 FQNNGV. The CDR3 has 14 amino acids. The V end lost 5 bases, the J end lost 5 bases, and 15 bases lay between the germline ends. CDR3 region: CASSPGNRAETQYF. The CDR3, as DNA: TGTGCCAGCAGCCCCGGGAACAGGGCCGAGACCCAGTACTTC. Looking up the rest from reference TRBV11-2 and TRBJ2-5 gives the full variable domain: EAGVAQSPRYKIIEKRQSVAFWCNPISGHATLYWYQQILGQGPKLLIQFQNNGVVDDSQLPKDRFSAERLKGVDSTLKIQPAKLEDSAVYLCASSPGNRAETQYFGPGTRLLVL.

J is TRBJ1-2 and V is TRBV19, with 8 nucleotides matching TRBD1. With 6 bases clipped from V and 5 bases from J, the junction kept 8 bases outside the gene matches. CDR3 length equals 14 residues. Germline V CDR1 and CDR2: LNHDA, SQIVND (reference sequence). DNA for the CDR3: TGTGCCAGTAGAACACCAGGGGGCGCTTATGGCTACACCTTC. Its translation is CASRTPGGAYGYTF.

This sequence joins TRBV6-6 and TRBJ1-1; D is unresolved. Germline-derived CDR1 and CDR2 are MNHNY and SVGAGI (reference sequence). Trimming cost V 2 bases and J 2 bases, with 15 bases left between them. The CDR3 totals 16 residues. CDR3 sequence reads: CASSYPGSVTNTEAFF. The CDR3 region has the DNA TGTGCCAGCAGTTACCCAGGCTCGGTAACAAACACTGAAGCTTTCTTT.

The V gene is TRBV19, the J gene TRBJ2-1, with 7 bases identical to TRBD2. The junction had 8 bases not matched to a gene; V was cut back by 5 bases and J by 7 bases. This CDR3 comprises 14 residues. CDR1 and CDR2 (germline): LNHDA, SQIVND (reference sequence). The CDR3, as DNA: TGTGCCAGTAGTTCCTGGGAGGGAGGGAATGAGCAGTTCTTC. This encodes CASSSWEGGNEQFF.

This CDR3 reads CASSLTSTGNTEAFF. In nucleotides, the CDR3 is TGTGCCAGTAGCCTCACCAGTACAGGGAACACTGAAGCTTTCTTT. The V call is TRBV19, the J call TRBJ1-1; tentative D call: TRBD1 (5 bases). The CDR3 covers 15 residues. Per germline, CDR1 LNHDA and CDR2 SQIVND (reference sequence). Trimming shortened V by 6 bases and J by 1 base, and 15 bases separated the two germline ends.

The table lists this clone with a few counts. The chain combines TRBV29-1 with TRBJ1-4; no firm D call. This CDR3 has 13 amino acids. Germline V gene lookup returns CDR1 SQVTM and CDR2 ANQGSEA. V dropped 4 bases and J dropped 0 bases, with 6 bases sitting between them. The CDR3 here is CSVVDSTNEKLFF. The CDR3 nucleotides are TGCAGCGTTGTGGACTCAACTAATGAAAAACTGTTTTTT.

This clone appeared a few times. For the CDR3, the DNA is TGCGCCAGCAGCTTGGCCTCGGGGAACACTGAAGCTTTCTTT. Protein: CASSLASGNTEAFF. The J gene is TRBJ1-1, the V gene TRBV5-1; no definite D call. Germline assignment: CDR1 SGHRS and CDR2 YFSETQ. Trimming left V 0 bases short and J 1 base short, with 7 bases between. The CDR3 covers 14 residues. Full variable domain (missing parts from reference TRBV5-1 and TRBJ1-1): KAGVTQTPRYLIKTRGQQVTLSCSPISGHRSVSWYQQTPGQGLQFLFEYFSETQRNKGNFPGRFSGRQFSNSRSEMNVSTLELGDSALYLCASSLASGNTEAFFGQGTRLTVV.

The chain joins TRBV7-9 to TRBJ2-5; maybe TRBD1 (5 bases). Germline CDR1 is SEHNR and CDR2 is FQNEAQ (reference sequence). With 4 bases removed from V and 5 bases from J, the gap between germline ends came to 11 bases. CDR3 size: 13 residues. The CDR3 coding sequence is TGTGCCAGCAGCTCGCATCCAGGGGAGACCCAGTACTTC. Protein product: CASSSHPGETQYF. The full variable domain, its missing parts supplied by reference TRBV7-9 and TRBJ2-5, is DTGVSQNPRHKITKRGQNVTFRCDPISEHNRLYWYRQTLGQGPEFLTYFQNEAQLEKSRLLSDRFSAERPKGSFSTLEIQRTEQGDSAMYLCASSSHPGETQYFGPGTRLLVL.